Included here is one T cell receptor beta chain sequence, with context. The repertoire was sequenced with immunoSEQ multiplex PCR; TCRdb's copy has only in-frame clones and lacks some. The table lists some 45,000 clones, around 90% of them singletons. This specimen belongs to a study of T cell changes during pregnancy in multiple sclerosis. CDR3 length equals 15 residues. Looked up from germline, CDR1 is SGDLS and CDR2 is YYNGEE. The ends lost 4 bases at V and 7 bases at J; junction bases unmatched: 10. The chain has TRBV9 and TRBJ1-5; 8 bases are shared with TRBD1. Sequencing was performed on CD4+ T cells from peripheral blood mononuclear cells, taken after pregnancy. The clonotype comes from a female donor with multiple sclerosis, enrolled in a pregnancy study. The CDR3 coding sequence is TGTGCCAGCAGCCCCACAGGGGGGGGAGGCCAGCCCCAGCATTTT. Its translation: CASSPTGGGGQPQHF.